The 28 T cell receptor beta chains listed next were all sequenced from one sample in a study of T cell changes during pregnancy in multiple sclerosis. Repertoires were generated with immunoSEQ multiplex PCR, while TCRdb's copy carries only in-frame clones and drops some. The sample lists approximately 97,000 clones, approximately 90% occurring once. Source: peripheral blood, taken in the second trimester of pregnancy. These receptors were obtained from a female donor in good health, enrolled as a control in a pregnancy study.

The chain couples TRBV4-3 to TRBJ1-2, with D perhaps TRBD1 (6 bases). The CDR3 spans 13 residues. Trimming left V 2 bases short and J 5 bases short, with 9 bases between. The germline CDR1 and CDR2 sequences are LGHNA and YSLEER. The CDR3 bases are TGCGCCAGCAGCCAAAAGGGGGGGTATGGCTACACCTTC. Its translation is CASSQKGGYGYTF.

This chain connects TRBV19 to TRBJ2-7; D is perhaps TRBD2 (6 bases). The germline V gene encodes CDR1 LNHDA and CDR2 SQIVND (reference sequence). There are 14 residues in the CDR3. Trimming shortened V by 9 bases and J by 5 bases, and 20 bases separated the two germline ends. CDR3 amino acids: CASRRAGPADEQYF. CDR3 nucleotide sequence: TGTGCCAGCCGTAGGGCGGGGCCTGCGGACGAGCAGTACTTC.

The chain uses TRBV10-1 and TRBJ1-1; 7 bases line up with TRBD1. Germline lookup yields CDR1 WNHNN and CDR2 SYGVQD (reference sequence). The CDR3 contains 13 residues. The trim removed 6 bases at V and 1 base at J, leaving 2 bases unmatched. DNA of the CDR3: TGCGCCAGCAGGGGACAGCCGAACACTGAAGCTTTCTTT. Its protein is CASRGQPNTEAFF.

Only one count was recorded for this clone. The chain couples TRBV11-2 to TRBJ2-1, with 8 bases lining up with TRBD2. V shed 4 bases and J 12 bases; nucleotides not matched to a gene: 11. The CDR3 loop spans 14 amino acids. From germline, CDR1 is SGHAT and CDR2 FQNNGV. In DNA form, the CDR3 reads TGTGCCAGCAGCTCCACCCAGGCGGGAGGAAGGCAGTTCTTC. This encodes CASSSTQAGGRQFF. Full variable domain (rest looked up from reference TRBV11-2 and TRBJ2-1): EAGVAQSPRYKIIEKRQSVAFWCNPISGHATLYWYQQILGQGPKLLIQFQNNGVVDDSQLPKDRFSAERLKGVDSTLKIQPAKLEDSAVYLCASSSTQAGGRQFFGPGTRLTVL.

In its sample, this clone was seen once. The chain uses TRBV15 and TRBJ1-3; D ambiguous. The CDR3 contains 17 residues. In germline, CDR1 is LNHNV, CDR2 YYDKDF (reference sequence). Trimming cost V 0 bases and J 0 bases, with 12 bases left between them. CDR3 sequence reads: CATSRDIEAISGNTIYF. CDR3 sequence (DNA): TGTGCCACCAGCAGAGATATCGAAGCGATCTCTGGAAACACCATATATTTT.

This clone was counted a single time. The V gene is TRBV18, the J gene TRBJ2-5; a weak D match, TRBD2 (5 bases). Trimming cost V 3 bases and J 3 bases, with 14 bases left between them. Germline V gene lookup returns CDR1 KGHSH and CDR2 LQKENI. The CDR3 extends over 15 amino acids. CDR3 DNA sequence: TGTGCCAGCTCACCCGCAAGGACTGCGAAAGAGACCCAGTACTTC. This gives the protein CASSPARTAKETQYF.

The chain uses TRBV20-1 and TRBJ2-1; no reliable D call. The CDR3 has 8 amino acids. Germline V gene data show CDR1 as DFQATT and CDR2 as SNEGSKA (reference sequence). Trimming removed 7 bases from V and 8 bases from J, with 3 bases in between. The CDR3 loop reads CSVDEQFF. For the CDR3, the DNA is TGCAGTGTCGATGAGCAGTTCTTC.

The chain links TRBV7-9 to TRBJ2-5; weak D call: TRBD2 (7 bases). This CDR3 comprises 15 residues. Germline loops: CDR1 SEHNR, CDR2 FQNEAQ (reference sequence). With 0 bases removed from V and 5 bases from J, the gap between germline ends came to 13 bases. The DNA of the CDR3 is TGTGCCAGCAGCTTAGCGGGGGCGCGGGGGGAGACCCAGTACTTC. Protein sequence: CASSLAGARGETQYF.

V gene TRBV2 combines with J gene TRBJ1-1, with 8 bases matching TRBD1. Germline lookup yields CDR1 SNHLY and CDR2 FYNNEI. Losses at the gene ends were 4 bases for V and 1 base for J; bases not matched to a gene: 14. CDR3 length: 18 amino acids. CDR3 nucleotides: TGTGCCAGCAGTGGCCACCGCCTAGGACAGGGTGCGAACACTGAAGCTTTCTTT. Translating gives CASSGHRLGQGANTEAFF.

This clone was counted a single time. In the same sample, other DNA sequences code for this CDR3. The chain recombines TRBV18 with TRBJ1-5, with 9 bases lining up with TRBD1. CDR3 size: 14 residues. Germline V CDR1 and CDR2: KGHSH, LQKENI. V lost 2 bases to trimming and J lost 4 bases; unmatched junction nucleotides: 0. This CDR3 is CASSPGTGNQPQHF. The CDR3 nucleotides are TGTGCCAGCTCACCAGGGACAGGGAATCAGCCCCAGCATTTT. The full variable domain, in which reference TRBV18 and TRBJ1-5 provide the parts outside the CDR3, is NAGVMQNPRHLVRRRGQEARLRCSPMKGHSHVYWYRQLPEEGLKFMVYLQKENIIDESGMPKERFSAEFPKEGPSILRIQQVVRGDSAAYFCASSPGTGNQPQHFGDGTRLSIL.

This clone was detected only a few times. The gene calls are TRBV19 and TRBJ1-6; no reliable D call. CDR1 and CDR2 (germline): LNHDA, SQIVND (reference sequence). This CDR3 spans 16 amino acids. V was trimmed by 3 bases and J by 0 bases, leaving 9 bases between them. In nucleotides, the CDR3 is TGTGCCAGTAGTATCTCTCCCAGCTCCTATAATTCACCCCTCCACTTT. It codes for CASSISPSSYNSPLHF.

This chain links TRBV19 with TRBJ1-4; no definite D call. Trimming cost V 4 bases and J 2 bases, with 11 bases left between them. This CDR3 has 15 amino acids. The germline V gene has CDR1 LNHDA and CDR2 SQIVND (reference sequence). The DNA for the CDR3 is TGTGCCAGTAGTACCAGGAGAGGGACTAATGAAAAACTGTTTTTT. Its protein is CASSTRRGTNEKLFF.

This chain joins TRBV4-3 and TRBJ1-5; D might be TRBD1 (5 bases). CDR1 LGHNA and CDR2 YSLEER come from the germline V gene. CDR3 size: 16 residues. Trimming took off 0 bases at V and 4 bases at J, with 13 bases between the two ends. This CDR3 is CASSQETAIFNQPQHF. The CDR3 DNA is TGCGCCAGCAGCCAAGAGACAGCCATCTTTAATCAGCCCCAGCATTTT.

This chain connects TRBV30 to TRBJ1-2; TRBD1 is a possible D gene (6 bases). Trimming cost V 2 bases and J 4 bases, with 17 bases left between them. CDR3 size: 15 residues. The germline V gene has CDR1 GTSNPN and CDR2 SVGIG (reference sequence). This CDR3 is CAWSPTRQAGYGYTF. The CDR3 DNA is TGTGCCTGGAGTCCAACTCGACAGGCGGGCTATGGCTACACCTTC. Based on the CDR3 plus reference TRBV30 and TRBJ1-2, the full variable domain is SQTIHQWPATLVQPVGSPLSLECTVEGTSNPNLYWYRQAAGRGLQLLFYSVGIGQISSEVPQNLSASRPQDRQFILSSKKLLLSDSGFYLCAWSPTRQAGYGYTFGSGTRLTVV.

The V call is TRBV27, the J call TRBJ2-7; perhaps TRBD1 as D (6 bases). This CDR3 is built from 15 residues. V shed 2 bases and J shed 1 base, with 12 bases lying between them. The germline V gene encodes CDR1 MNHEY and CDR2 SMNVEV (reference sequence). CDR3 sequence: CASSLQGILSYEQYF. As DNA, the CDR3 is TGTGCCAGCAGTTTACAGGGGATCCTTTCCTACGAGCAGTACTTC.

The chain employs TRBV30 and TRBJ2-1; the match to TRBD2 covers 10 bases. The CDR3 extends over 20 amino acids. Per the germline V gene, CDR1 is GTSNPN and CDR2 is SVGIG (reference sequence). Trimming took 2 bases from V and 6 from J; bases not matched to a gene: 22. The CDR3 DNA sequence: TGTGCCTGGAGTTACACCTGGTGGCTAGCGGGAGTCGGTGGGAGCAATGAGCAGTTCTTC. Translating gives CAWSYTWWLAGVGGSNEQFF.

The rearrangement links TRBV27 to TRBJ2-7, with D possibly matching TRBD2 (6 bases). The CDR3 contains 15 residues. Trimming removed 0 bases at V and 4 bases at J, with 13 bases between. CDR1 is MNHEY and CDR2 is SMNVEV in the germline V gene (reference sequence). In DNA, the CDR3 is TGTGCCAGCAGTTTATCAAGAGGAGGGGTATACGAGCAGTACTTC. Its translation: CASSLSRGGVYEQYF.

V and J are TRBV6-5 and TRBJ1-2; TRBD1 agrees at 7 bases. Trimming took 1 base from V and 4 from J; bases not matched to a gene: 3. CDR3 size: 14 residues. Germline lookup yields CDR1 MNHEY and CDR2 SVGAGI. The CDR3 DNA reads TGTGCCAGCAGTTACTTGGACAGGAGCTATGGCTACACCTTC. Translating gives CASSYLDRSYGYTF.

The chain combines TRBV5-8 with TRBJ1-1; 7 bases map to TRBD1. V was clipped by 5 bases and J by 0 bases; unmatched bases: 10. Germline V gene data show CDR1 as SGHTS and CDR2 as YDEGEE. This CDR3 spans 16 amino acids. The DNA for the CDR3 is TGTGCCAGCAGGAAAAGCTGGGGACAGATGAACACTGAAGCTTTCTTT. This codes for CASRKSWGQMNTEAFF.

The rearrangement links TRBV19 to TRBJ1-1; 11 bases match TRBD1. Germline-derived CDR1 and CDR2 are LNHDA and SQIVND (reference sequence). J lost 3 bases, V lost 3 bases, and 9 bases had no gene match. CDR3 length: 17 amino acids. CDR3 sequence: CASSIRGQGVRHTEAFF. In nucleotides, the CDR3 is TGTGCCAGTAGTATTCGGGGACAGGGGGTAAGGCACACTGAAGCTTTCTTT.

The CDR3 here is CASSYTATNEKLFF. The CDR3 region has the DNA TGTGCCAGTAGTTATACTGCAACTAATGAAAAACTGTTTTTT. The chain carries TRBV19 and TRBJ1-4; D gene ambiguous. Per germline, CDR1 LNHDA and CDR2 SQIVND (reference sequence). The ends were cut back, 5 bases at V and 0 bases at J, with 7 bases in the middle. The CDR3 covers 14 residues.

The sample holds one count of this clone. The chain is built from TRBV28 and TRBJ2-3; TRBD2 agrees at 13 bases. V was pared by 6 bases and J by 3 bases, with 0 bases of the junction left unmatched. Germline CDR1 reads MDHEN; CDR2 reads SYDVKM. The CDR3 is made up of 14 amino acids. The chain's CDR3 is CASRGLAGTDTQYF. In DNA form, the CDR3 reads TGTGCCAGCAGGGGACTAGCGGGAACAGATACGCAGTATTTT.

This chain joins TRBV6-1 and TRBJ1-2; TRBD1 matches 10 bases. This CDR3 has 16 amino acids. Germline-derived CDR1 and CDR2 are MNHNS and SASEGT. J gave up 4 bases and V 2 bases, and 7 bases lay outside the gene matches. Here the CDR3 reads CASSESRTGGIYGYTF. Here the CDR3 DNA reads TGTGCCAGCAGTGAATCTCGGACAGGGGGTATCTATGGCTACACCTTC.

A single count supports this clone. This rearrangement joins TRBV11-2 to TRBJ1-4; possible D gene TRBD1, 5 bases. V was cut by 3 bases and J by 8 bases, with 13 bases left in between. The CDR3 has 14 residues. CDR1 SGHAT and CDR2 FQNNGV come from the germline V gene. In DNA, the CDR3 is TGTGCCAGCAGCTTCGTGACAGAAGAGGAAAAACTGTTTTTT. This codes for CASSFVTEEEKLFF.

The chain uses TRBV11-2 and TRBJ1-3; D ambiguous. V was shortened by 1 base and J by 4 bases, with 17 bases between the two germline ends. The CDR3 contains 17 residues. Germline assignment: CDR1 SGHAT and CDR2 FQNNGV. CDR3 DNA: TGTGCCAGCAGCTTAGCCGTGGGCACCTCGGGAGGAAACACCATATATTTT. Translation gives CASSLAVGTSGGNTIYF.

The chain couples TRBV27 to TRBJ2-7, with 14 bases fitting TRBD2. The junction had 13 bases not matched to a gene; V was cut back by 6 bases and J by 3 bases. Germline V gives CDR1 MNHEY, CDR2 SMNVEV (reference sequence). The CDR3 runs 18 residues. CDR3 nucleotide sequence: TGTGCCAGCAGGGGGGGGACTAGCGGGAGTTCTTATTACTACGAGCAGTACTTC. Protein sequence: CASRGGTSGSSYYYEQYF.

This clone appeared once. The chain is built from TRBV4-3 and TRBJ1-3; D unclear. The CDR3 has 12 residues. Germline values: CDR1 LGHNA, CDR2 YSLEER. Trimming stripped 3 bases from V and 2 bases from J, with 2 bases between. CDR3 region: CASSHAGNTIYF. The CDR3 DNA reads TGCGCCAGCAGCCACGCTGGAAACACCATATATTTT.

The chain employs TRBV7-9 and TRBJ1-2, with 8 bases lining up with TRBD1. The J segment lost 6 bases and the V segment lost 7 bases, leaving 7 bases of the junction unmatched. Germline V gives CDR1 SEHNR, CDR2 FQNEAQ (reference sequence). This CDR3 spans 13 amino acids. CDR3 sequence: CASTTTGVDGYTF. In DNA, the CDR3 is TGTGCCAGCACCACGACAGGGGTGGATGGCTACACCTTC.